The rows below give T cell receptor beta chains drawn from one sample of a study of shared clonotypes between healthy human individuals. Here immunoSEQ multiplex PCR was the method, and the copy in TCRdb shows in-frame clones only, minus some. The sample contains about 800,000 clones, 96% of which appear only once. The sequencing input was naive CD8+ T cells sorted from blood. The receptors were sampled from a man younger than 45 in good health. Both conserved end residues are part of each CDR3. The D gene is left open where the match is weak. Clone size, where shown, is once, few, many, or a class for clones that have expanded.

d_call j_call clone_size v_call cdr3_nt cdr3_aa
- TRBJ2-7 - TRBV4-1 TGCGCCAGCAGTTCTGACTCCTACGAGCAGTACTTC CASSSDSYEQYF
- TRBJ1-2 - TRBV25-1 TGTGCCAGCAGTGCCCAAAAAGGAGGGGGCTACACCTTC CASSAQKGGGYTF
- TRBJ2-2 - TRBV29-1 TGCAGCGTTGAAGGAGGGGAAACAACGAACACCGGGGAGCTGTTTTTT CSVEGGETTNTGELFF
- TRBJ2-7 - TRBV29-1 TGCAGCGCTGGACCGAAACCGGGACACACTTACGAGCAGTACTTC CSAGPKPGHTYEQYF
- TRBJ2-7 - TRBV7-9 TGTGCCAGCTCCCCGAGGGGGTACGAGCAGTACTTC CASSPRGYEQYF
TRBD1 TRBJ2-7 - TRBV29-1 TGCAGCGCCCAAGGGGGCAGCCGGTACGAGCAGTACTTC CSAQGGSRYEQYF
- TRBJ1-2 - TRBV7-9 TGTGCCAGCAGCGGGAGTAACAGGCCCCTCAACTATGGCTACACCTTC CASSGSNRPLNYGYTF
TRBD1 TRBJ1-4 - TRBV18 TGTGCCAGCCCCCTTCCCGACAGGGGGCGAGAAAAACTGTTTTTT CASPLPDRGREKLFF
- TRBJ1-1 once TRBV7-9 TGTGCCAGCAGCTTAGCGGGCAGAGTGAACACTGAAGCTTTCTTT CASSLAGRVNTEAFF
- TRBJ2-7 - TRBV29-1 TGCAGCGTCCCGGGACCCTCCTACGAGCAGTACTTC CSVPGPSYEQYF
- TRBJ2-2 once TRBV9 TGTGCCAGCAGCGTAGAGGGGAACACCGGGGAGCTGTTTTTT CASSVEGNTGELFF
- TRBJ2-7 - TRBV6-5 TGTGCCAGCAGTTACCCGAACTCCTACGAGCAGTACTTC CASSYPNSYEQYF
- TRBJ2-7 - TRBV15 TGTGCCACCAGCAGAGATCTGACGGCCGAGCAGTACTTC CATSRDLTAEQYF
- TRBJ2-7 - TRBV5-1 TGCGCCAGCAGCGCTCCGGGACGGTACGAGCAGTACTTC CASSAPGRYEQYF
- TRBJ1-5 - TRBV14 TGTGCCAGCAGCCAAGTACCCCGGGTTATCTGGGAACATTTTTGCGTGCATTTT CASSQVPRVIWEHFCVHF